This T cell receptor beta chain derives from a study of T cell repertoires in cytomegalovirus infection. V was cut by 1 base and J by 6 bases, with 10 bases left in between. The CDR3 loop spans 14 amino acids. Germline V gene lookup returns CDR1 SGHVS and CDR2 FQNEAQ. About this clonotype itself: Its target is unknown.

Study-level points and caveats: Cumulative public TCR beta family frequency identified carriers of CMV plus the relevant HLA.

TCRdb called the reads again in MiXCR, with one record for every CDR3 protein. This table has approximately 70,000 distinct CDR3 sequences, 22% appearing once. The sequence was obtained from a human donor in good health (CMV status not recorded). Some clones in this sample may be carry-over from other donors' samples. This chain joins TRBV7-8 and TRBJ2-4; D uncertain. Sequencing input: PBMCs, sequenced either directly or after in vitro stimulation (not recorded which). The CDR3 is CASSLGPWTNIQYF. The DNA for the CDR3 is TGTGCCAGCAGCTTAGGGCCATGGACAAACATTCAGTACTTC.